A selection of T cell receptor beta chains follows, all from one sample in a study of blood T cell repertoires in COVID-19. Here immunoSEQ multiplex PCR was the method, and the copy in TCRdb shows in-frame clones only, minus some. The sample has approximately 71,000 clones; around nine tenths are singletons. The material sequenced was peripheral blood. These receptors all stem from a woman aged 18-29 years with acute or convalescent COVID-19. Each CDR3 is given with its conserved first and last residue.

J gene: TRBJ1-6
V gene: TRBV28
CDR3 protein: CASSRADRDNSPLHF

J gene: TRBJ1-4
V gene: TRBV18
CDR3 protein: CASSPQNQNIPNEKLFF

J gene: TRBJ2-3
V gene: TRBV30
CDR3 protein: CAWTTGWGDTQYF

J gene: TRBJ2-3
V gene: TRBV30
CDR3 protein: CAWSFPGDRTDTQYF

J gene: TRBJ2-7
V gene: TRBV30
CDR3 protein: CAWSRDRVYEQYF

J gene: TRBJ1-1
V gene: TRBV19
CDR3 protein: CASSNRGANTEAFF

J gene: TRBJ1-1
V gene: TRBV29-1
CDR3 protein: CSVGGLGGTEAFF

J gene: TRBJ2-1
V gene: TRBV30
CDR3 protein: CAWSVGLGLAGLYEQFF

J gene: TRBJ2-5
V gene: TRBV2
CDR3 protein: CASRLYGTQYF

J gene: TRBJ1-4
V gene: TRBV12-3/TRBV12-4
CDR3 protein: CASSWTGLLFF

J gene: TRBJ1-1
V gene: TRBV19
CDR3 protein: CASSISPGAEAFF

J gene: TRBJ2-5
V gene: TRBV7-7
CDR3 protein: CASSRQPQETQYF

J gene: TRBJ2-7
V gene: TRBV11-2
CDR3 protein: CASSLNREYEQYF

J gene: TRBJ1-2
V gene: TRBV6-2/TRBV6-3
CDR3 protein: CASSPDRGYGYTF

J gene: TRBJ1-1
V gene: TRBV30
CDR3 protein: CACRPGQIEAFF

J gene: TRBJ2-3
V gene: TRBV7-2
CDR3 protein: CASSSTDTQYF

J gene: TRBJ2-7
V gene: TRBV28
CDR3 protein: CASISRTGRYEQYF

J gene: TRBJ1-6
V gene: TRBV3-1/TRBV3-2
CDR3 protein: CASSFTGQNSPLHF

J gene: TRBJ2-1
V gene: TRBV7-2
CDR3 protein: CASSLFPPGLVSNEQFF

J gene: TRBJ2-7
V gene: TRBV12-3/TRBV12-4
CDR3 protein: CASSWANNEQYF

J gene: TRBJ1-6
V gene: TRBV9
CDR3 protein: CASSVGRYNSPLHF

J gene: TRBJ2-1
V gene: TRBV5-5
CDR3 protein: CASSVFEFGKTMREFF

J gene: TRBJ1-6
V gene: TRBV6-1
CDR3 protein: CASSGIWRGLGRSPLHF

J gene: TRBJ1-1
V gene: TRBV2
CDR3 protein: CASRKGTGVNTEAFF

J gene: TRBJ2-7
V gene: TRBV5-1
CDR3 protein: CASSYRQGYEQYF

J gene: TRBJ2-7
V gene: TRBV5-1
CDR3 protein: CASSLDPGTYEQYF

J gene: TRBJ2-1
V gene: TRBV6-1
CDR3 protein: CASSGKVRGSYNEQFF

J gene: TRBJ1-2
V gene: TRBV28
CDR3 protein: CASSPGQVYGYTF

J gene: TRBJ1-1
V gene: TRBV14
CDR3 protein: CASSAGLGTEAFF

J gene: TRBJ2-7
V gene: TRBV19
CDR3 protein: CATSPSREGQYEQYF

J gene: TRBJ2-3
V gene: TRBV7-2
CDR3 protein: CASSDTVTQYF

J gene: TRBJ1-1
V gene: TRBV13
CDR3 protein: CASSRPTSTGGTEAFF

J gene: TRBJ1-1
V gene: TRBV2
CDR3 protein: CASSGPGTPNTEAFF

J gene: TRBJ1-4
V gene: TRBV9
CDR3 protein: CASSLTGEGKKLFF

J gene: TRBJ1-6
V gene: TRBV6-6
CDR3 protein: CASSYSRNYNSPLHF

J gene: TRBJ1-1
V gene: TRBV30
CDR3 protein: CAWSVENREGTEAFF

J gene: TRBJ2-7
V gene: TRBV6-6
CDR3 protein: CASSFALGQYEQYF

J gene: TRBJ1-1
V gene: TRBV5-1
CDR3 protein: CASSLVSVTEAFF

J gene: TRBJ1-1
V gene: TRBV4-3
CDR3 protein: CASSQAVDTEAFF

J gene: TRBJ1-5
V gene: TRBV6-1
CDR3 protein: CASSEGGHQPQHF

J gene: TRBJ2-3
V gene: TRBV4-3
CDR3 protein: CASSQERSDTDTQYF

J gene: TRBJ2-5
V gene: TRBV11-2
CDR3 protein: CASSLTSGRQETQYF

J gene: TRBJ2-3
V gene: TRBV3-1/TRBV3-2
CDR3 protein: CASSQRWGDTDTQYF

J gene: TRBJ1-5
V gene: TRBV12-2
CDR3 protein: CASRSQRPGEGYSNQPQHF

J gene: TRBJ2-7
V gene: TRBV5-1
CDR3 protein: CASSLEDGGLNDYEQYF

J gene: TRBJ1-5
V gene: TRBV4-2
CDR3 protein: CASSQDRQAQPQHF

J gene: TRBJ1-2
V gene: TRBV12-3/TRBV12-4
CDR3 protein: CASSSGTLYGYTF

J gene: TRBJ1-2
V gene: TRBV5-4
CDR3 protein: CASSLEGGFIEKGYTF

J gene: TRBJ2-1
V gene: TRBV27
CDR3 protein: CASSDGLAGAHNEQFF

J gene: TRBJ2-1
V gene: TRBV6-6
CDR3 protein: CASSYVVGFYNEQFF

J gene: TRBJ2-1
V gene: TRBV18
CDR3 protein: CASSPRLAEIHNEQFF

J gene: TRBJ1-1
V gene: TRBV5-1
CDR3 protein: CASTDTGQMNTEAFF

J gene: TRBJ1-6
V gene: TRBV3-1/TRBV3-2
CDR3 protein: CASSQGALSPLHF

J gene: TRBJ2-1
V gene: TRBV11-1
CDR3 protein: CASSFGLAGGYNEQFF

J gene: TRBJ1-1
V gene: TRBV29-1
CDR3 protein: CSCRGNTEAFF

J gene: TRBJ2-2
V gene: TRBV10-2
CDR3 protein: CASSDAGKNTGELFF